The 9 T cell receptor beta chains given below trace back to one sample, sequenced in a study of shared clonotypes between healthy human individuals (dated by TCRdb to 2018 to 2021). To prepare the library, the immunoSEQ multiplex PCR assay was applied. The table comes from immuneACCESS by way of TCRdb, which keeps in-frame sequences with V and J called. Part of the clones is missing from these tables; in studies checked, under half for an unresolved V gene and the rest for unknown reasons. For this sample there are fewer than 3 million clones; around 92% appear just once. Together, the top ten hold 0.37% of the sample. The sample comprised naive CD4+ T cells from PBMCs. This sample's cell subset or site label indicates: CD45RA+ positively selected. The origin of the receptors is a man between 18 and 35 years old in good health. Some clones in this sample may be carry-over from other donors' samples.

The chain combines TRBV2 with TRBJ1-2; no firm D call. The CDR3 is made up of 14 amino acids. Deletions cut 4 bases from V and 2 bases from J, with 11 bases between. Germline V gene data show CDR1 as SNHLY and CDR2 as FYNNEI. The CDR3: CASSASGTNYGYTF. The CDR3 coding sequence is TGTGCCAGCAGTGCATCGGGAACCAACTATGGCTACACCTTC.

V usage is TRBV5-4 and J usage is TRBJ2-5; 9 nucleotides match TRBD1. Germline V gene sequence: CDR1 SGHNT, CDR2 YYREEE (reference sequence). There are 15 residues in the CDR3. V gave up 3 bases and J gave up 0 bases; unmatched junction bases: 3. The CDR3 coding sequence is TGTGCCAGCAGCTCAGGACAGGGGAACCAAGAGACCCAGTACTTC. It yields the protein CASSSGQGNQETQYF.

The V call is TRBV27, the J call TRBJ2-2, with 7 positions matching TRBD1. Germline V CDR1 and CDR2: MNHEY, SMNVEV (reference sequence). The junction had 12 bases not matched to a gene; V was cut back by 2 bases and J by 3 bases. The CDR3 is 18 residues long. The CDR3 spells CASSLKSWGTVDTGELFF. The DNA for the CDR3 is TGTGCCAGCAGTTTAAAGTCGTGGGGGACAGTTGACACCGGGGAGCTGTTTTTT.

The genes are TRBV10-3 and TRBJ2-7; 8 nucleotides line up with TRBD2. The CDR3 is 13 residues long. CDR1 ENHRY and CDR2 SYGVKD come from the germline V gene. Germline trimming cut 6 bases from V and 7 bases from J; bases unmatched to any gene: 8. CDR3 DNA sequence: TGTGCCATCAGGCTAGCGGGTCTGGGGGAGCAGTACTTC. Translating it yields CAIRLAGLGEQYF.

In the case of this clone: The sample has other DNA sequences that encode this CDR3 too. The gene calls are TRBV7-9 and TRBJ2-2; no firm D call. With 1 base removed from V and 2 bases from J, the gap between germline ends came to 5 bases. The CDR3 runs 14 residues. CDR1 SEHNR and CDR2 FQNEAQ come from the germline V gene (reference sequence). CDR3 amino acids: CASSLGTNTGELFF. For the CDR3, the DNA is TGTGCCAGCAGCTTAGGGACCAACACCGGGGAGCTGTTTTTT.

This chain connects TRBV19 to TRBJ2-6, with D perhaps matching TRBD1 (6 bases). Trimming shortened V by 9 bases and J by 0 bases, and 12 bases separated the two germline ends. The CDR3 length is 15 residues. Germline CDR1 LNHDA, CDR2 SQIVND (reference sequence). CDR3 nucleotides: TGTGCCAGCTTAAAACAGGGCTCTGGGGCCAACGTCCTGACTTTC. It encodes CASLKQGSGANVLTF.

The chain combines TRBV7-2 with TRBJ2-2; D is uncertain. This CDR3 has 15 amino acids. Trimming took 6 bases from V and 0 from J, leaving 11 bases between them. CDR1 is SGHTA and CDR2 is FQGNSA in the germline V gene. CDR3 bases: TGTGCCAGCAGAGAAGTGGCAACGAACACCGGGGAGCTGTTTTTT. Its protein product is CASREVATNTGELFF.

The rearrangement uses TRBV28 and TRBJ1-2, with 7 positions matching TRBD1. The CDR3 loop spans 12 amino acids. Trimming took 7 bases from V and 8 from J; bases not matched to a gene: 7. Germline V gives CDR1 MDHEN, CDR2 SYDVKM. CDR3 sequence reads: CASTTGAGGYTF. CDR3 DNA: TGTGCCAGCACCACAGGGGCGGGGGGCTACACCTTC.

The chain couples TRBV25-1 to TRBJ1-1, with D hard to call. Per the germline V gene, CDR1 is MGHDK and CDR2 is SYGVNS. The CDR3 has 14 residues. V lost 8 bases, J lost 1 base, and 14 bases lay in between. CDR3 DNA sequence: TGTGCCAGCTCCATCGGGCAGGCGAACACTGAAGCTTTCTTT. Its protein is CASSIGQANTEAFF.